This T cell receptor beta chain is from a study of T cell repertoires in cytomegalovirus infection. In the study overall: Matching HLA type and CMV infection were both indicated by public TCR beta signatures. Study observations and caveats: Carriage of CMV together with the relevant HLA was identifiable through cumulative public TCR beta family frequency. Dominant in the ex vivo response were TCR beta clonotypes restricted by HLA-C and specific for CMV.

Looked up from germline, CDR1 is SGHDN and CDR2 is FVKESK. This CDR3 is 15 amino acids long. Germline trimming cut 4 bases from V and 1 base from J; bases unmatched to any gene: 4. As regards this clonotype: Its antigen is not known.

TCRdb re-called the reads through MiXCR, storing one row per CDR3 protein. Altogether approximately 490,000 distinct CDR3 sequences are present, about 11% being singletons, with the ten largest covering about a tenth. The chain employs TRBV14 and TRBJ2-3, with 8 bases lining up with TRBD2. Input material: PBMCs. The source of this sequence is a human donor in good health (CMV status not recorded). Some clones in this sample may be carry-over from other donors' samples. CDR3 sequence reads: CASSLQAGGTDTQYF. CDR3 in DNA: TGTGCCAGCAGCCTGCAAGCGGGGGGCACAGATACGCAGTATTTT.